The entry below gives a single T cell receptor (beta chain) sequence along with its context. The data were taken from a study of blood T cell repertoires in COVID-19. About the study: Material from acute and convalescent COVID-19 was sourced from the United States, Italy and Spain. T cells, B-cell-depleted T cells, or PBMCs supplied cDNA or gDNA.

As processed by the authors: Amplified reference gene primers provided the basis for estimating nucleated cell counts. Clones were sequenced by immunoSEQ multiplex PCR, and TCRdb holds only the in-frame ones, with some missing. V, J and clone size were drawn from that table, and D and trimming were deduced from the DNA. The sample lists 170,000 or so clones, about 86% seen once, with 5.5% to 7% in the top ten. Sequencing input: peripheral blood. This TCR derives from a man aged 50-60 years with active or convalescent COVID-19.

The CDR3 sequence: CASSLRANGYTF. The CDR3 nucleotides are TGTGCCAGCAGCTTGAGAGCGAATGGCTACACCTTC. The V and J genes are TRBV11-1 and TRBJ1-2; D remains unclear. CDR1 is SGHAT, CDR2 FQDESV, per germline (reference sequence). The V and J ends lost 3 bases and 6 bases respectively, with 8 bases between them. This CDR3 region has 12 residues.